This TCR beta chain was recovered during a study of shared clonotypes between healthy human individuals. Study results and limitations: Clonotype sharing among donors, it was expected, would be affected by sequencing depth.

Several immunoSEQ 96-well plates shared each subset's DNA, each plate a replicate. This table comes from immunoSEQ multiplex PCR, and its TCRdb copy is limited to in-frame clones, with some not included. The data contain 2,500,000 or so clones, about 90% of them singletons. With regard to this clone: Its antigen is unknown.

The V gene's germline CDR1 is KGHSH and CDR2 LQKENI. The junction had 10 bases not matched to a gene; V was cut back by 3 bases and J by 5 bases. The CDR3 sequence is 17 residues long. The rearrangement uses TRBV18 and TRBJ1-2; 12 bases line up with TRBD1. The sequenced sample was naive CD4+ T cells from PBMCs. Subset in this sample: CD45RA+ positively selected. The TCR originated in a man younger than 30 in good health. Some clones in this sample may be carry-over from other donors' samples. As DNA, the CDR3 is TGTGCCAGCTCACCGGCGACGGGACAGGGGGCTAGTTATGGCTACACCTTC. As protein: CASSPATGQGASYGYTF.